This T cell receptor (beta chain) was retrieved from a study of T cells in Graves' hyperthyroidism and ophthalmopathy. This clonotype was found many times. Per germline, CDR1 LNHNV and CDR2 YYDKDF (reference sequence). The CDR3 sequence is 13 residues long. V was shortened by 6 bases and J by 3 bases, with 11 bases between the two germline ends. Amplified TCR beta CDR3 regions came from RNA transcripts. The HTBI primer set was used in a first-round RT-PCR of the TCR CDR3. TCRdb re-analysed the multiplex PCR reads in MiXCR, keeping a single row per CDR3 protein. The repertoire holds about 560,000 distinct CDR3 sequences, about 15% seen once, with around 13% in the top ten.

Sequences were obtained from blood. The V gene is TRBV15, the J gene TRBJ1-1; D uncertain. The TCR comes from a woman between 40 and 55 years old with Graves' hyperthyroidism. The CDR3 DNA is TGTGCCACCAGTTCCGACTGGGACACTGAAGCTTTCTTT. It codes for CATSSDWDTEAFF.